These 31 T cell receptor beta chains originate from one sample sequenced in a study of shared clonotypes between healthy human individuals. Naive CD8 cells, CD45RO-negative and positively selected for CCR7, excluded terminally differentiated effector memory CD45RA+ cells. Clones were sequenced by immunoSEQ multiplex PCR, and TCRdb holds only the in-frame ones, with some missing. The table includes 450,000 to 700,000 clones, around 95% detected once. Sequencing input: naive CD8+ T cells sorted from blood. The receptor source for this set is a woman in her twenties or thirties in good health.

The rearrangement links TRBV5-1 to TRBJ2-1; D may be TRBD1 (5 bases). The CDR3 is 14 residues long. The germline gives CDR1 SGHRS, CDR2 YFSETQ. V lost 0 bases to trimming and J lost 7 bases, with 11 bases between them. The CDR3 reads CASSLETTANEQFF. As DNA, the CDR3 is TGCGCCAGCAGCTTGGAGACGACAGCTAATGAGCAGTTCTTC.

This clone was detected once. V gene TRBV15 combines with J gene TRBJ2-1, with 7 bases fitting TRBD1. V shed 3 bases and J 10 bases; nucleotides not matched to a gene: 12. The CDR3 loop spans 15 amino acids. Germline loops: CDR1 LNHNV, CDR2 YYDKDF (reference sequence). The chain's CDR3 is CATSRTGTSSEEQFF. The DNA of the CDR3 is TGTGCCACCAGCAGGACAGGGACCAGTTCGGAGGAGCAGTTCTTC.

The chain links TRBV7-9 to TRBJ2-7; D may be TRBD1 or TRBD2 (5 bases each). In germline, CDR1 is SEHNR, CDR2 FQNEAQ (reference sequence). V gave up 10 bases and J gave up 2 bases, with 15 bases separating them. The CDR3 has 13 residues. The CDR3 bases are TGTGCCACCACCGGGACGGACACCTACGAGCAGTACTTC. Translation: CATTGTDTYEQYF.

This clone was detected only a few times. Distinct nucleotide sequences in the sample also encode this CDR3. This chain uses TRBV7-9 with TRBJ1-1, with 9 bases identical to TRBD1. CDR1 SEHNR and CDR2 FQNEAQ come from the germline V gene (reference sequence). Trimming took 8 bases from V and 4 from J; bases not matched to a gene: 8. CDR3 length equals 14 residues. CDR3 protein: CASEPGQGITEAFF. CDR3 DNA sequence: TGTGCCAGCGAGCCGGGACAGGGAATCACTGAAGCTTTCTTT.

The chain recombines TRBV5-1 with TRBJ2-7; a weak D match, TRBD2 (7 bases). The CDR3 totals 15 residues. Germline-derived CDR1 and CDR2 are SGHRS and YFSETQ. V lost 1 base, J lost 6 bases, and 17 bases lay in between. The CDR3 loop is CASSLRGAGRGEQYF. CDR3 nucleotides: TGCGCCAGCAGCTTGCGGGGGGCGGGCAGAGGCGAGCAGTACTTC. Looking up the rest from reference TRBV5-1 and TRBJ2-7 gives the full variable domain: KAGVTQTPRYLIKTRGQQVTLSCSPISGHRSVSWYQQTPGQGLQFLFEYFSETQRNKGNFPGRFSGRQFSNSRSEMNVSTLELGDSALYLCASSLRGAGRGEQYFGPGTRLTVT.

The chain employs TRBV7-9 and TRBJ2-7; TRBD2 matches at 15 bases. Trimming took 5 bases from V and 0 from J; bases not matched to a gene: 11. This CDR3 comprises 19 residues. Germline values: CDR1 SEHNR, CDR2 FQNEAQ (reference sequence). The CDR3 region is CASSATGLAGGRSSYEQYF. CDR3 bases: TGTGCCAGCAGCGCCACGGGACTAGCGGGAGGTCGGAGCTCCTACGAGCAGTACTTC.

CDR3 nucleotides: TGTGCCAGCAGCCAACGGGACAGGGGAGGGGTTGCCGGGGAGCTGTTTTTT. It translates to CASSQRDRGGVAGELFF. The chain links TRBV9 to TRBJ2-2, with 10 nucleotides matching TRBD1. This CDR3 region has 17 residues. Germline V lookup: CDR1 SGDLS, CDR2 YYNGEE. J lost 6 bases, V lost 4 bases, and 12 bases had no gene match.

The chain is built from TRBV15 and TRBJ2-6; 7 nucleotides line up with TRBD1. The ends lost 11 bases at V and 0 bases at J; junction bases unmatched: 7. Germline V gene lookup returns CDR1 LNHNV and CDR2 YYDKDF (reference sequence). This CDR3 is 15 amino acids long. The CDR3 is CAATPGGSGANVLTF. The CDR3 nucleotides read TGTGCCGCCACACCAGGGGGCTCTGGGGCCAACGTCCTGACTTTC. Looking up the rest from reference TRBV15 and TRBJ2-6 gives the full variable domain: DAMVIQNPRYQVTQFGKPVTLSCSQTLNHNVMYWYQQKSSQAPKLLFHYYDKDFNNEADTPDNFQSRRPNTSFCFLDIRSPGLGDTAMYLCAATPGGSGANVLTFGAGSRLTVL.

The chain has TRBV28 and TRBJ2-2; D may be TRBD2 (6 bases). Germline V gene lookup returns CDR1 MDHEN and CDR2 SYDVKM. The CDR3 runs to 15 residues. Trimming shortened V by 3 bases and J by 5 bases, and 13 bases separated the two germline ends. The CDR3 spells CASSLGTGLTGELFF. CDR3 sequence (DNA): TGTGCCAGCAGTTTGGGGACTGGTCTAACCGGGGAGCTGTTTTTT. The variable domain in full, completed from reference TRBV28 and TRBJ2-2, reads DVKVTQSSRYLVKRTGEKVFLECVQDMDHENMFWYRQDPGLGLRLIYFSYDVKMKEKGDIPEGYSVSREKKERFSLILESASTNQTSMYLCASSLGTGLTGELFFGEGSRLTVL.

The chain joins TRBV5-1 to TRBJ2-1; 11 nucleotides align to TRBD2. Unmatched junction bases numbered 3, after V lost 0 bases and J lost 1 base. This CDR3 is built from 17 residues. Germline CDR1 is SGHRS and CDR2 is YFSETQ. The CDR3 coding sequence is TGCGCCAGCAGCTTGGACGGGACTAGCGGTTCCTACAATGAGCAGTTCTTC. Amino acid sequence: CASSLDGTSGSYNEQFF.

The chain has TRBV11-2 and TRBJ2-3; either TRBD1 or TRBD2 may supply D (5 bases each). The CDR3 consists of 14 residues. V gave up 0 bases and J gave up 10 bases, with 14 bases separating them. The V gene's germline CDR1 is SGHAT and CDR2 FQNNGV. CDR3 nucleotide sequence: TGTGCCAGCAGCTTAGAACCCGGGACCCAGGCGCAGTATTTT. Translated, it gives CASSLEPGTQAQYF.

This chain links TRBV27 with TRBJ2-7; no clear D. The CDR3 is 14 residues long. Germline V CDR1 and CDR2: MNHEY, SMNVEV (reference sequence). Trimming took 6 bases from V and 2 from J, leaving 14 bases between them. CDR3 coding DNA: TGTGCCAGCAGAGAAGGCGGCAGACCCTACGAGCAGTACTTC. Residues: CASREGGRPYEQYF.

The chain carries TRBV5-4 and TRBJ2-1, with TRBD2 matching 9 bases. V was pared by 4 bases and J by 6 bases, with 14 bases of the junction left unmatched. Germline values: CDR1 SGHNT, CDR2 YYREEE (reference sequence). The CDR3 runs 17 residues. CDR3 in amino acids: CASSPPRSGRFGNEQFF. CDR3 nucleotides: TGTGCCAGCAGCCCTCCTAGAAGCGGGAGGTTCGGCAATGAGCAGTTCTTC.

The V call is TRBV9, the J call TRBJ1-1, with 11 nucleotides matching TRBD1. The CDR3 has 18 residues. CDR1 is SGDLS and CDR2 is YYNGEE in the germline V gene. With V trimmed by 0 bases and J by 2 bases, 9 bases remained unmatched. DNA of the CDR3: TGTGCCAGCAGCGTAGGAGGGACAGGGGGGCCCCTCAACACTGAAGCTTTCTTT. Protein: CASSVGGTGGPLNTEAFF.

The chain uses TRBV2 and TRBJ2-6, with D maybe TRBD2 (6 bases). CDR3 length: 18 amino acids. V lost 4 bases, J lost 0 bases, and 16 bases lay in between. Germline V gene data show CDR1 as SNHLY and CDR2 as FYNNEI. The CDR3 nucleotides are TGTGCCAGCAGTGCTGCTAGCGTGGCTTACTCTGGGGCCAACGTCCTGACTTTC. This gives the protein CASSAASVAYSGANVLTF. The full variable domain, completed using reference TRBV2 and TRBJ2-6, is EPEVTQTPSHQVTQMGQEVILRCVPISNHLYFYWYRQILGQKVEFLVSFYNNEISEKSEIFDDQFSVERPDGSNFTLKIRSTKLEDSAMYFCASSAASVAYSGANVLTFGAGSRLTVL.

This clone was counted once. The chain joins TRBV21-1 to TRBJ2-7; TRBD2 was called by the table and not checked on the DNA. TRBV21-1 is annotated as a pseudogene. The CDR3 length is 16 residues. Written as DNA, the CDR3 is TGTGCCAGCAGCAAAGTTGCACATAGGAGCTCCTACGAGCAGTACTTC. Translated: CASSKVAHRSSYEQYF.

J is TRBJ1-2 and V is TRBV7-9, with D hard to call. The germline CDR1 and CDR2 sequences are SEHNR and FQNEAQ (reference sequence). The CDR3 is 15 amino acids. The V gene lost 1 base and the J gene lost 2 bases, with 11 bases spanning the gap. CDR3 residues: CASSLGLEENYGYTF. CDR3 DNA sequence: TGTGCCAGCAGCTTAGGTTTAGAGGAGAACTATGGCTACACCTTC.

J is TRBJ2-7 and V is TRBV9, with a possible D match to TRBD1 (6 bases). This CDR3 has 14 amino acids. The ends were cut back, 6 bases at V and 0 bases at J, with 13 bases in the middle. The germline V gene has CDR1 SGDLS and CDR2 YYNGEE. The CDR3 coding sequence is TGTGCCAGCAACAGGGACACTCCCTCCTACGAGCAGTACTTC. Encoded protein: CASNRDTPSYEQYF.

The rearrangement links TRBV27 to TRBJ2-1, with TRBD2 matching 8 bases. Germline CDR1 MNHEY, CDR2 SMNVEV (reference sequence). V lost 8 bases to trimming and J lost 6 bases; unmatched junction nucleotides: 3. The CDR3 has 12 amino acids. In DNA, the CDR3 is TGTGCCAGCTCCGGGACTAGCAATGAGCAGTTCTTC. Its translation is CASSGTSNEQFF.

This clone was recorded only once. The chain recombines TRBV9 with TRBJ1-1, with 7 bases that match TRBD1. CDR1 is SGDLS and CDR2 is YYNGEE in the germline V gene. The length of the CDR3 is 16 residues. J lost 1 base, V lost 4 bases, and 10 bases had no gene match. The CDR3 is CASSPPLGTANTEAFF. The CDR3, as DNA: TGTGCCAGCAGCCCTCCACTCGGGACAGCGAACACTGAAGCTTTCTTT.

CDR3 amino acids: CASSPKTIDEQYF. DNA for the CDR3: TGTGCCAGCAGCCCCAAAACCATTGACGAGCAGTACTTC. The chain joins TRBV7-8 to TRBJ2-5; D is unresolved. The J call may be faulty, since TRBJ2-7 better matches the DNA end. The CDR3 contains 13 residues. Germline assignment: CDR1 SGHVS and CDR2 FQNEAQ.

The genes are TRBV27 and TRBJ1-2, with 9 bases identical to TRBD1. Germline trimming cut 0 bases from V and 4 bases from J; bases unmatched to any gene: 6. The CDR3 spans 16 residues. Germline V lookup: CDR1 MNHEY, CDR2 SMNVEV (reference sequence). CDR3 DNA sequence: TGTGCCAGCAGTTTATCCCGCGGGACAGGGATCTATGGCTACACCTTC. It translates to CASSLSRGTGIYGYTF.

Of note for this clone: This sample also contains other DNA sequences that code for the same CDR3. The chain combines TRBV9 with TRBJ2-7, with 11 bases identical to TRBD2. Per the germline V gene, CDR1 is SGDLS and CDR2 is YYNGEE. This CDR3 has 15 amino acids. The junction had 5 bases not matched to a gene; V was cut back by 4 bases and J by 2 bases. The CDR3: CASSLGTSGTYEQYF. The CDR3 DNA is TGTGCCAGCAGCCTCGGGACTAGCGGAACCTACGAGCAGTACTTC.

This chain joins TRBV19 and TRBJ2-7; D could derive from TRBD1 or TRBD2 (5 bases each). Per the germline V gene, CDR1 is LNHDA and CDR2 is SQIVND (reference sequence). The CDR3 has 15 amino acids. Trimming shortened V by 3 bases and J by 0 bases, and 12 bases separated the two germline ends. DNA of the CDR3: TGTGCCAGTAGTATTTTGTTGGGGACCTCCTACGAGCAGTACTTC. Translated: CASSILLGTSYEQYF.

This clone was seen just once. The chain joins TRBV30 to TRBJ2-7, with 10 bases aligning to TRBD1. Germline V gene sequence: CDR1 GTSNPN, CDR2 SVGIG (reference sequence). The V and J ends lost 4 bases and 4 bases, in that order; junction bases with no gene match: 4. The CDR3 consists of 13 residues. As DNA, the CDR3 is TGTGCCTGGAACTTGGGACAGGGGTACGAGCAGTACTTC. This gives the protein CAWNLGQGYEQYF.

The V call is TRBV29-1, the J call TRBJ1-1; weak D call: TRBD1 (5 bases). The ends were cut back, 4 bases at V and 4 bases at J, with 13 bases in the middle. CDR3 length equals 13 residues. The germline gives CDR1 SQVTM, CDR2 ANQGSEA. CDR3 residues: CSVVSGRGTEAFF. The CDR3 DNA follows: TGCAGCGTTGTGTCGGGGAGGGGCACTGAAGCTTTCTTT.

The chain carries TRBV5-1 and TRBJ2-5; 10 positions match TRBD2. The CDR3 runs to 16 residues. Germline-derived CDR1 and CDR2 are SGHRS and YFSETQ. V lost 4 bases, J lost 2 bases, and 8 bases stayed unmatched. The DNA of the CDR3 is TGCGCCAGCAGCAACCCCACTAGCGGGGAACAAGAGACCCAGTACTTC. Translated, it gives CASSNPTSGEQETQYF.

The rearrangement joins TRBV4-2 to TRBJ2-1, with D unclear. The germline V and J ends were trimmed by 1 base and 4 bases, with 5 bases remaining between them. The CDR3 is 13 residues long. CDR1 is LGHNA and CDR2 is YNFKEQ in the germline V gene. The CDR3 reads CASSQVPYNEQFF. Here the CDR3 DNA reads TGTGCCAGCAGCCAAGTTCCTTACAATGAGCAGTTCTTC.

The V call is TRBV5-8, the J call TRBJ2-3, with TRBD2 matching 12 bases. The CDR3 sequence is 17 residues long. Germline V gene sequence: CDR1 SGHTS, CDR2 YDEGEE. The DNA for the CDR3 is TGTGCGATCTTGGGAGCCGGGACTAGCGGGCCCCCGAATACGCAGTATTTT. This sequence encodes CAILGAGTSGPPNTQYF. Supplemented by reference TRBV5-8 and TRBJ2-3, the full variable domain reads EAGVTQSPTHLIKTRGQQATLRCSPISGHTSVYWYQQALGLGLQFLLWYDEGEERNRGNFPPRFSGRQFPNYSSELNVNALELEDSALYLCAILGAGTSGPPNTQYFGPGTRLTVL.

The chain links TRBV15 to TRBJ1-4; D unresolved. Per germline, CDR1 LNHNV and CDR2 YYDKDF (reference sequence). The CDR3 loop spans 14 amino acids. V was pared by 3 bases and J by 0 bases, with 5 bases between. The CDR3 coding sequence is TGTGCCACCAGCAGTGACGCAACTAATGAAAAACTGTTTTTT. Its protein product is CATSSDATNEKLFF.

In DNA, the CDR3 is TGTGCCAGCAGCCTGGGATTGGTAGGACTAGCGGGAGGTCAGAACACCGGGGAGCTGTTTTTT. Its translation is CASSLGLVGLAGGQNTGELFF. The chain uses TRBV7-6 and TRBJ2-2, with 14 bases lining up with TRBD2. The CDR3 has 21 amino acids. The V and J ends lost 5 bases and 1 base, in that order; junction bases with no gene match: 15. The germline CDR1 and CDR2 sequences are SGHVS and FNYEAQ.